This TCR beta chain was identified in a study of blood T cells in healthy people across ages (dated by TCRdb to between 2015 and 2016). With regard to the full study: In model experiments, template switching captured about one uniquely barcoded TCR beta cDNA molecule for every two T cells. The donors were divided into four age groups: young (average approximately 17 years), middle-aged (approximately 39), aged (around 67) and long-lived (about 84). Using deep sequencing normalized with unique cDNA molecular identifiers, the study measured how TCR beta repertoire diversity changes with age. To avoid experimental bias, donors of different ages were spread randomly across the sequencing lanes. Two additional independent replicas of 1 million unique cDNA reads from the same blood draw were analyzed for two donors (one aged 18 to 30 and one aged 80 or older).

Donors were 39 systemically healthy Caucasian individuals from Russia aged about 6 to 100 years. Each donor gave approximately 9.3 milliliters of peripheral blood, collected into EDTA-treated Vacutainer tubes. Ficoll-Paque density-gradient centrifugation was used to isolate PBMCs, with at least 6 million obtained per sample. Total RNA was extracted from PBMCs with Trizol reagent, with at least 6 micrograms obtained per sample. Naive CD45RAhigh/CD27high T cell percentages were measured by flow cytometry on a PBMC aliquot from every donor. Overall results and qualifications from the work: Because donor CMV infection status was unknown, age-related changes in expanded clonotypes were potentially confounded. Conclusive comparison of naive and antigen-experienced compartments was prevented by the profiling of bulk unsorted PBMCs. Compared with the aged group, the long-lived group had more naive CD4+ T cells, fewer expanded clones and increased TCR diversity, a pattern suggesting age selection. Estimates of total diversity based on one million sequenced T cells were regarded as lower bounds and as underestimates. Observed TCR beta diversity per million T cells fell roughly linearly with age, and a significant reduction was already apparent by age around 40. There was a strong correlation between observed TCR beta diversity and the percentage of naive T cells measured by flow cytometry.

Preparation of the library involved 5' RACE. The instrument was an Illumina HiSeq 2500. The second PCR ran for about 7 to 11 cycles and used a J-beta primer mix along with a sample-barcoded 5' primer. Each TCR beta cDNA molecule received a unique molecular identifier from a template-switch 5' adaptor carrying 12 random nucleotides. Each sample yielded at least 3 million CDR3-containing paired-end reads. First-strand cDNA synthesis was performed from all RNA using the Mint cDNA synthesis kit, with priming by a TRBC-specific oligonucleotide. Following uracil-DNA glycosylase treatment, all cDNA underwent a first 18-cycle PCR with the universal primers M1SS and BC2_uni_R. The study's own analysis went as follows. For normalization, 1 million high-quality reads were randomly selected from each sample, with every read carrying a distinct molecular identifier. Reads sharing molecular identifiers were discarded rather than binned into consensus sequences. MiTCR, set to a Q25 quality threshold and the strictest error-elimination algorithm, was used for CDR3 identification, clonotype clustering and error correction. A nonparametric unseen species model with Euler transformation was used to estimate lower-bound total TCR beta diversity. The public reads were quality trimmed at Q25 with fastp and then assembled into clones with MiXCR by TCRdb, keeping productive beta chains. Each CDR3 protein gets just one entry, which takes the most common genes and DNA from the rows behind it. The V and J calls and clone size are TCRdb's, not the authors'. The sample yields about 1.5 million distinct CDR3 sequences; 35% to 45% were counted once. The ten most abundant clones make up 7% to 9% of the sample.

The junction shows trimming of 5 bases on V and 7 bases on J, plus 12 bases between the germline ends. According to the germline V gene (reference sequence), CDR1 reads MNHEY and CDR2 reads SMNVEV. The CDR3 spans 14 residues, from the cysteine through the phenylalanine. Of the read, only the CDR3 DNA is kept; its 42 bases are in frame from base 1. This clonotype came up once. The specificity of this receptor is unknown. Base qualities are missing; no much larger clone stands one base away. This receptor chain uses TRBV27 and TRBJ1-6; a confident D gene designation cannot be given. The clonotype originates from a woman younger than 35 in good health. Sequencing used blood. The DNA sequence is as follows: TGTGCCAGCAGTCCCCCGGACGGAAATTCACCCCTCCACTTT. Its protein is CASSPPDGNSPLHF.